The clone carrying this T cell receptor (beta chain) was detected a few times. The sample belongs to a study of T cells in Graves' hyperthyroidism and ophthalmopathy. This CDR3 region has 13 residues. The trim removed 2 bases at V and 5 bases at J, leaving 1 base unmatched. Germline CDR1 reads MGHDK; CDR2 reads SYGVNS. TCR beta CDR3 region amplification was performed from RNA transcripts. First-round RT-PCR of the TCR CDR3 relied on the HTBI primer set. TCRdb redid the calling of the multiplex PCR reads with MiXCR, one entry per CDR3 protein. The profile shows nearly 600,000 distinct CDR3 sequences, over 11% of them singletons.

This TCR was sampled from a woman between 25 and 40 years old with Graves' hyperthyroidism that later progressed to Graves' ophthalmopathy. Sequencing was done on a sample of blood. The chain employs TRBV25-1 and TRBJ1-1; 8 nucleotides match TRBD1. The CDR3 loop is CASSEHRGTEAFF. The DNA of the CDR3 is TGTGCCAGCAGTGAACACAGGGGGACTGAAGCTTTCTTT.